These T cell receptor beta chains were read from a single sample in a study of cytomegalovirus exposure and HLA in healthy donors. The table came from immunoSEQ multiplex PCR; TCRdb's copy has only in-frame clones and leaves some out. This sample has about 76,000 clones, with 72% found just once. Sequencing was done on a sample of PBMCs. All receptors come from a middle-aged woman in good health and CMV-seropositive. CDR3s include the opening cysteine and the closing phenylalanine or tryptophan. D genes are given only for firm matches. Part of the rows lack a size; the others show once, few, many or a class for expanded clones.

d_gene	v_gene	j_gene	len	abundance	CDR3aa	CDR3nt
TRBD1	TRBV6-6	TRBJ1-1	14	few	CASTSQGMNTEAFF	TGTGCCAGCACGTCACAGGGGATGAACACTGAAGCTTTCTTT
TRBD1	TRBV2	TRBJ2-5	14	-	CASSGDRGQETQYF	TGTGCCAGCAGTGGCGACAGGGGCCAAGAGACCCAGTACTTC
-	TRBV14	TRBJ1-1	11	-	CASSPLVRAFF	TGTGCCAGCAGCCCCTTGGTTCGGGCTTTCTTT
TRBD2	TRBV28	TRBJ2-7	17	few	CASRIGTSGGAPYEQYF	TGTGCCAGCAGGATCGGGACTAGCGGGGGGGCCCCCTACGAGCAGTACTTC
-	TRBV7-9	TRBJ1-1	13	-	CASSSSGGTEAFF	TGTGCCAGCAGCTCCTCCGGGGGGACTGAAGCTTTCTTT
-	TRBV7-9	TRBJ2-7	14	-	CASSFSTSFYEQYF	TGTGCCAGCAGTTTTTCGACTAGTTTCTACGAGCAGTACTTC
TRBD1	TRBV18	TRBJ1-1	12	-	CASSPRGAEAFF	TGTGCCAGCTCACCCAGGGGGGCTGAAGCTTTCTTT
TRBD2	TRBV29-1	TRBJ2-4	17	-	CSVEDRGWRESQNIQYF	TGCAGCGTTGAAGATCGGGGCTGGCGGGAGTCCCAAAACATTCAGTACTTC
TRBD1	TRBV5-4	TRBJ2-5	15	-	CASSSSTGARETQYF	TGTGCCAGCAGCTCCTCGACAGGGGCTAGAGAGACCCAGTACTTC
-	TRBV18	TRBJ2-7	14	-	CASSPTSGSNEQYF	TGTGCCAGCTCACCGACGAGCGGTTCCAACGAGCAGTACTTC
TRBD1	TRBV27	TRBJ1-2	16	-	CASSLGQDRGRPVYTF	TGTGCCAGCAGTCTGGGACAGGACAGGGGGCGGCCTGTCTACACCTTC
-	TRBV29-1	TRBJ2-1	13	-	CSSQTATYNEQFF	TGCAGCTCTCAGACAGCTACTTACAATGAGCAGTTCTTC
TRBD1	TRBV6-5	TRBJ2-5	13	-	CASRDRDQETQYF	TGTGCCAGCAGAGACAGGGACCAAGAGACCCAGTACTTC
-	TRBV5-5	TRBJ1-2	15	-	CASSASPGMGVTNSF	TGTGCCAGCAGCGCTTCACCCGGGATGGGAGTCACAAACTCCTTC
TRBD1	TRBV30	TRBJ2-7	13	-	CAWSVGQGYEQYF	TGTGCCTGGAGTGTTGGACAGGGGTACGAGCAGTACTTC
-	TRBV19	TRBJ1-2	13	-	CASSRGANYGYTF	TGTGCCAGTAGCCGCGGAGCTAACTATGGCTACACCTTC
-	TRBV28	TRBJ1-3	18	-	CASSFGSLEVRSGNTIYF	TGTGCCAGCAGTTTCGGATCTCTGGAGGTCCGAAGTGGAAACACCATATATTTT
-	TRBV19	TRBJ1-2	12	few	CASTGRPYGYTF	TGTGCCAGTACAGGCAGGCCCTATGGCTACACCTTC
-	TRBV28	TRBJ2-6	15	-	CASRGTSAGANVLTF	TGTGCCAGTAGGGGGACATCGGCTGGGGCCAACGTCCTGACTTTC
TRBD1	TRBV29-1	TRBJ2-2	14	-	CSVRTGTNTGELFF	TGCAGCGTTAGGACAGGGACGAACACCGGGGAGCTGTTTTTT
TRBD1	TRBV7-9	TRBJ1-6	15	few	CASSSGTGGTSPLHF	TGTGCCAGCAGCTCCGGGACAGGGGGCACATCACCCCTCCACTTT
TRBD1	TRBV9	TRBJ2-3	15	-	CASSGRDRGSDTQYF	TGTGCCAGCAGCGGCCGGGACAGGGGTTCAGATACGCAGTATTTT
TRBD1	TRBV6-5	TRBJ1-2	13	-	CASSTRGRDGYTF	TGTGCCAGCTCAACCAGGGGGCGAGATGGCTACACCTTC
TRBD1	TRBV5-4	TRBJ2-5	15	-	CASSQHDRGGRAQYF	TGTGCCAGCAGCCAGCACGACAGGGGAGGCAGGGCCCAGTACTTC
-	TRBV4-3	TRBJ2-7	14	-	CASSQDRGIYEQYF	TGCGCCAGCAGCCAAGATCGAGGTATCTACGAGCAGTACTTC
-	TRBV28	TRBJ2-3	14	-	CASSAADSTDTQYF	TGTGCCAGCTCGGCGGCAGATAGCACAGATACGCAGTATTTT
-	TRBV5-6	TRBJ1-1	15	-	CASGKQGRINTEAFF	TGTGCCAGTGGAAAGCAGGGGAGAATCAACACTGAAGCTTTCTTT